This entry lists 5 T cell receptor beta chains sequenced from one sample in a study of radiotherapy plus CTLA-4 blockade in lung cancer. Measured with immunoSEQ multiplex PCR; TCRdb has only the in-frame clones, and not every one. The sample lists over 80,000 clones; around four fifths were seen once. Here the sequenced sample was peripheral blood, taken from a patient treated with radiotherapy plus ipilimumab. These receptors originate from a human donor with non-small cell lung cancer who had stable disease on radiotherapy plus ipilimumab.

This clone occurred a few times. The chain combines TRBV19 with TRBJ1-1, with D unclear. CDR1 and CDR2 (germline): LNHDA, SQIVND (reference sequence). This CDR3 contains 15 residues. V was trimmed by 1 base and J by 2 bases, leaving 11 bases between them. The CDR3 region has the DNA TGTGCCAGTAGTATAGCGGCGGGCATTAACACTGAAGCTTTCTTT. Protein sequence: CASSIAAGINTEAFF.

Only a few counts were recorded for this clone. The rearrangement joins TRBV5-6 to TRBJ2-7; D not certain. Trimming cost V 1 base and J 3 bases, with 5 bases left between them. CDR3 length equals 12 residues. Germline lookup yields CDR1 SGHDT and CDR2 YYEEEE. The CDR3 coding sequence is TGTGCCAGCAGCTTGACGGGCTACGAGCAGTACTTC. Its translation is CASSLTGYEQYF.

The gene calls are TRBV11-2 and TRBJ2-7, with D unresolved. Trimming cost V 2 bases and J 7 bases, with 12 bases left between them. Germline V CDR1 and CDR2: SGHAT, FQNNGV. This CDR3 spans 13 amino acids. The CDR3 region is CASSLLSPGEQYF. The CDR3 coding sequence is TGTGCCAGCAGCTTATTGTCCCCGGGTGAGCAGTACTTC.

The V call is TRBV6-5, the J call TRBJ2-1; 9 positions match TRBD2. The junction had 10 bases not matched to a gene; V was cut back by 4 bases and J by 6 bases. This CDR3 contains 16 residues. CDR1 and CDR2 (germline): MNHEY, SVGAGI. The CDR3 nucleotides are TGTGCCAGCAGTTTAAAAGGGAGCGGGGGGCCCAATGAGCAGTTCTTC. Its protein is CASSLKGSGGPNEQFF.

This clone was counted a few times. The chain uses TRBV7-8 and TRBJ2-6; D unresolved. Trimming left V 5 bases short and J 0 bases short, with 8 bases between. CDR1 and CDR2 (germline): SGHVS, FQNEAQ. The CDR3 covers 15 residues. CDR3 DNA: TGTGCCAGCAGCCCCAGAGTCTCTGGGGCCAACGTCCTGACTTTC. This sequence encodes CASSPRVSGANVLTF.